Listed here are 28 T cell receptor beta chains from one sample, sequenced in a study of blood T cell repertoires in COVID-19 (dated by TCRdb to 2018 to 2020). Libraries were prepared through the immunoSEQ multiplex PCR assay. Not all clones reach the TCRdb copy of this immuneACCESS table, which keeps in-frame sequences only. Checked studies attribute under half of the gap to unresolved V genes and leave the rest unexplained. Across this sample there are about 200,000 clones, with roughly nine tenths seen only once. The ten largest clones take up roughly 10% of the sample. Sequencing used peripheral blood. Receptors originate from a woman aged 50 to 60 with COVID-19, enrolled during active disease.

This chain connects TRBV7-6 to TRBJ2-2; 11 nucleotides align to TRBD1. CDR3 length equals 15 residues. CDR1 and CDR2 from the germline V gene are SGHVS and FNYEAQ. After removal of 4 bases from V and 3 bases from J, the junction contained 1 base not matched to a gene. DNA of the CDR3: TGTGCCAGCAGCTCGGGACAGGGGGACACCGGGGAGCTGTTTTTT. Translation: CASSSGQGDTGELFF.

The V gene is TRBV20-1, the J gene TRBJ2-3; D remains unclear. The CDR3 covers 10 residues. The V gene lost 5 bases and the J gene lost 6 bases, with 6 bases spanning the gap. Germline V gene lookup returns CDR1 DFQATT and CDR2 SNEGSKA (reference sequence). DNA of the CDR3: TGCAGTGCTGCAGATGATACGCAGTATTTT. Protein sequence: CSAADDTQYF.

The gene calls are TRBV29-1 and TRBJ1-2; unclear D gene. Per the germline V gene, CDR1 is SQVTM and CDR2 is ANQGSEA. Trimming cost V 6 bases and J 4 bases, with 15 bases left between them. This CDR3 is 13 amino acids long. CDR3 coding DNA: TGCAGCGTCCACGACACTTCTGGCTATGGCTACACCTTC. This gives the protein CSVHDTSGYGYTF.

The chain is built from TRBV2 and TRBJ1-2; D may be TRBD1 (5 bases). Germline V gene data show CDR1 as SNHLY and CDR2 as FYNNEI. The CDR3 totals 18 residues. Trimming pared 0 bases from V and 4 bases from J, leaving 21 bases between. CDR3 residues: CASSEARSQSQGFYGYTF. CDR3 DNA sequence: TGTGCCAGCAGTGAAGCTCGCTCCCAGTCCCAGGGCTTCTATGGCTACACCTTC.

The chain carries TRBV19 and TRBJ1-2, with TRBD1 as a possible D gene (5 bases). The CDR3 spans 14 residues. V was trimmed by 5 bases and J by 5 bases, leaving 15 bases between them. Germline assignment: CDR1 LNHDA and CDR2 SQIVND (reference sequence). CDR3 sequence: CASSSFLEGYGYTF. CDR3 DNA sequence: TGTGCCAGTAGTTCCTTTCTGGAGGGGTATGGCTACACCTTC.

This chain links TRBV28 with TRBJ1-5; D possibly corresponds to TRBD1 (6 bases). In germline, CDR1 is MDHEN, CDR2 SYDVKM. Trimming removed 3 bases from V and 3 bases from J, with 9 bases in between. The CDR3 extends over 14 amino acids. The CDR3 spells CASSLAGDNQPQHF. As DNA, the CDR3 is TGTGCCAGCAGTTTGGCAGGGGACAATCAGCCCCAGCATTTT.

V gene TRBV30 combines with J gene TRBJ1-1; no clear D. V was pared by 5 bases and J by 8 bases, with 18 bases between. The CDR3 is 13 residues long. Germline V CDR1 and CDR2: GTSNPN, SVGIG (reference sequence). The CDR3 DNA sequence: TGTGCCTGGGTCGGGAATCATGGGCGGGAAGCTTTCTTT. It yields the protein CAWVGNHGREAFF. The variable domain in full, completed from reference TRBV30 and TRBJ1-1, reads SQTIHQWPATLVQPVGSPLSLECTVEGTSNPNLYWYRQAAGRGLQLLFYSVGIGQISSEVPQNLSASRPQDRQFILSSKKLLLSDSGFYLCAWVGNHGREAFFGQGTRLTVV.

The gene calls are TRBV29-1 and TRBJ2-3, with D tentatively TRBD1 (6 bases). The V and J ends lost 5 bases and 0 bases respectively, with 9 bases between them. CDR1 and CDR2 from the germline V gene are SQVTM and ANQGSEA. CDR3 length equals 13 residues. The CDR3 region is CSVRQDSTDTQYF. As DNA, the CDR3 is TGCAGCGTTAGACAGGATAGCACAGATACGCAGTATTTT.

The chain recombines TRBV14 with TRBJ2-1, with D perhaps TRBD1 (7 bases). Germline V gene lookup returns CDR1 SGHDN and CDR2 FVKESK. The CDR3 is made up of 14 amino acids. Trimming cost V 5 bases and J 7 bases, with 15 bases left between them. CDR3 residues: CASSYLQGRNEQFF. As DNA, the CDR3 is TGTGCCAGCAGCTACTTACAGGGGAGGAATGAGCAGTTCTTC.

This clone was observed many times. In DNA, the CDR3 is TGTGCCAGTAGCCGGGACAGGGAAGCTGGAAACACCATATATTTT. This translates into CASSRDREAGNTIYF. This sequence joins TRBV19 and TRBJ1-3; 9 bases agree with TRBD1. Per germline, CDR1 LNHDA and CDR2 SQIVND (reference sequence). CDR3 length: 15 residues. The V gene end was trimmed by 6 bases and the J gene end by 2 bases; junction bases not matched to a gene: 5.

The CDR3 spells CASSLGVSANEKLFF. The CDR3, as DNA: TGTGCCAGCAGCTTAGGGGTTTCAGCTAATGAAAAACTGTTTTTT. V and J are TRBV13 and TRBJ1-4, with D hard to call. V shed 0 bases and J shed 3 bases, with 8 bases lying between them. The germline gives CDR1 PRHDT, CDR2 FYEKMQ (reference sequence). The CDR3 runs to 15 residues.

The table lists this clone with a few counts. This sequence joins TRBV5-4 and TRBJ1-4; D unresolved. V gave up 0 bases and J gave up 12 bases, with 12 bases separating them. The CDR3 extends over 13 amino acids. Germline V gene sequence: CDR1 SGHNT, CDR2 YYREEE (reference sequence). CDR3 nucleotides: TGTGCCAGCAGCTTGGGTAGAGGGAGGGAACTGTTTTTT. This encodes CASSLGRGRELFF.

This chain links TRBV18 with TRBJ2-2, with D maybe TRBD1 (5 bases). This CDR3 has 15 amino acids. V lost 0 bases, J lost 6 bases, and 11 bases lay in between. Per germline, CDR1 KGHSH and CDR2 LQKENI. The CDR3 sequence is CASSPPAGKSGELFF. The CDR3 nucleotides read TGTGCCAGCTCACCACCGGCAGGGAAGTCCGGGGAGCTGTTTTTT.

The CDR3 here is CASSFMDRENSPLHF. Here the CDR3 DNA reads TGTGCCAGCAGCTTCATGGACAGGGAAAATTCACCCCTCCACTTT. This rearrangement joins TRBV5-6 to TRBJ1-6, with 8 bases aligning to TRBD1. The CDR3 runs 15 residues. Looked up from germline, CDR1 is SGHDT and CDR2 is YYEEEE. Trimming removed 2 bases from V and 7 bases from J; junction bases left unmatched: 5. Full variable domain (outside the CDR3, taken from reference TRBV5-6 and TRBJ1-6): DAGVTQSPTHLIKTRGQQVTLRCSPKSGHDTVSWYQQALGQGPQFIFQYYEEEERQRGNFPDRFSGHQFPNYSSELNVNALLLGDSALYLCASSFMDRENSPLHFGNGTRLTVT.

This clone was seen a single time. The sample holds other DNA sequences that translate to the same CDR3. CDR3 residues: CASRRSGANVLTF. CDR3 bases: TGTGCCAGTCGTCGCTCTGGGGCCAACGTCCTGACTTTC. The chain links TRBV27 to TRBJ2-6; no firm D call. V lost 9 bases and J lost 0, with 6 bases in between. Germline-derived CDR1 and CDR2 are MNHEY and SMNVEV (reference sequence). This CDR3 is 13 amino acids long.

The chain employs TRBV14 and TRBJ1-1; D ambiguous. The germline CDR1 and CDR2 sequences are SGHDN and FVKESK. The CDR3 has 13 amino acids. The V gene lost 7 bases and the J gene lost 3 bases, with 12 bases spanning the gap. CDR3 amino acids: CASNPAHHTEAFF. The DNA of the CDR3 is TGTGCCAGCAACCCAGCGCATCACACTGAAGCTTTCTTT.

The rearrangement uses TRBV19 and TRBJ1-2, with D tentatively TRBD1 (5 bases). Germline V lookup: CDR1 LNHDA, CDR2 SQIVND (reference sequence). CDR3 length: 19 residues. The V end lost 6 bases, the J end lost 0 bases, and 26 bases lay between the germline ends. The CDR3 DNA sequence: TGTGCCAGTAGCTCAACAGGAAAATTTTACTATTCAGCTAACTATGGCTACACCTTC. It specifies CASSSTGKFYYSANYGYTF.

The chain has TRBV10-3 and TRBJ2-1; 9 bases are shared with TRBD2. Germline loops: CDR1 ENHRY, CDR2 SYGVKD. There are 17 residues in the CDR3. Unmatched junction bases numbered 8, after V lost 0 bases and J lost 5 bases. The CDR3 loop reads CAISESRMRGGNNEQFF. The CDR3 DNA follows: TGTGCCATCAGTGAGTCCCGGATGCGGGGGGGGAACAATGAGCAGTTCTTC.

This clone occurred a few times. V usage is TRBV21-1 and J usage is TRBJ1-3; the table names TRBD1, a call not compared with the DNA. TRBV21-1 is classified as a pseudogene. CDR3 size: 17 residues. CDR3 DNA sequence: TGTGCCAGCAGCGGTCTCCTTCCAGGGTTTTGTGGAAACACCATATATTTT. As protein: CASSGLLPGFCGNTIYF.

The V and J genes are TRBV4-1 and TRBJ2-4; 11 positions match TRBD2. J gave up 4 bases and V 1 base, and 9 bases lay outside the gene matches. The CDR3 runs 18 residues. Germline lookup yields CDR1 MGHRA and CDR2 YSYEKL. CDR3 residues: CASSQGLAGGPRKNIQYF. Written as DNA, the CDR3 is TGCGCCAGCAGCCAAGGTCTAGCGGGGGGCCCTCGTAAAAACATTCAGTACTTC.

The V and J genes are TRBV28 and TRBJ2-3; tentatively, D is TRBD2 (6 bases). V lost 4 bases and J lost 4, with 12 bases in between. The germline CDR1 and CDR2 sequences are MDHEN and SYDVKM. The CDR3 is 14 residues long. CDR3 DNA: TGTGCCAGCAGTTGGAGACTAGGTTCAGATACGCAGTATTTT. It specifies CASSWRLGSDTQYF.

The V call is TRBV10-2, the J call TRBJ2-6; 8 bases are shared with TRBD2. The CDR3 length is 19 residues. J lost 0 bases, V lost 3 bases, and 10 bases had no gene match. Germline loops: CDR1 WSHSY, CDR2 SAAADI. CDR3 amino acids: CASSDGIGAGGSGANVLTF. As DNA, the CDR3 is TGCGCCAGCAGTGATGGAATTGGGGCGGGGGGCTCTGGGGCCAACGTCCTGACTTTC.

V is TRBV30 and J is TRBJ2-1; 8 bases align to TRBD2. The germline V gene has CDR1 GTSNPN and CDR2 SVGIG (reference sequence). V was pared by 2 bases and J by 4 bases, with 7 bases of the junction left unmatched. This CDR3 comprises 15 residues. The CDR3 sequence is CAWSFSGDPYNEQFF. The CDR3 DNA reads TGTGCCTGGAGTTTTAGCGGGGACCCTTACAATGAGCAGTTCTTC.

V gene TRBV4-1 combines with J gene TRBJ1-4; D might be TRBD1 (5 bases). With 3 bases removed from V and 2 bases from J, the gap between germline ends came to 16 bases. Germline CDR1 is MGHRA and CDR2 is YSYEKL. The CDR3 loop spans 17 amino acids. CDR3 in DNA: TGCGCCAGCAGCCACCCGGCGTTGGGGGGGACTAATGAAAAACTGTTTTTT. Its protein product is CASSHPALGGTNEKLFF.

The chain is built from TRBV7-7 and TRBJ2-2; D uncertain. The CDR3 length is 15 residues. Germline CDR1 is SSHAT and CDR2 is FNYEAQ (reference sequence). V was clipped by 3 bases and J by 2 bases, with 10 bases between them. CDR3: CASSLGRLNTGELFF. Here the CDR3 DNA reads TGTGCCAGCAGCTTGGGCAGATTAAACACCGGGGAGCTGTTTTTT. The entire variable domain, with the rest obtained from reference TRBV7-7 and TRBJ2-2, is as follows: GAGVSQSPRYKVTKRGQDVTLRCDPISSHATLYWYQQALGQGPEFLTYFNYEAQPDKSGLPSDRFSAERPEGSISTLTIQRTEQRDSAMYRCASSLGRLNTGELFFGEGSRLTVL.

The V gene is TRBV6-5, the J gene TRBJ1-4; no reliable D call. The CDR3 extends over 13 amino acids. CDR1 MNHEY and CDR2 SVGAGI come from the germline V gene. The ends were cut back, 9 bases at V and 7 bases at J, with 15 bases in the middle. The CDR3 coding sequence is TGTGCCAGTAAGGTGAGAGGAGGTGAAAAACTGTTTTTT. This encodes CASKVRGGEKLFF.

This chain joins TRBV7-2 and TRBJ2-7; 8 bases are shared with TRBD2. Germline V gene data show CDR1 as SGHTA and CDR2 as FQGNSA. Trimming took 2 bases from V and 6 from J; bases not matched to a gene: 6. The CDR3 totals 14 residues. The CDR3 region is CASSLLAGLAEQYF. CDR3 nucleotide sequence: TGTGCCAGCAGCTTACTAGCGGGTCTGGCCGAGCAGTACTTC.

The rearrangement links TRBV27 to TRBJ2-5; tentatively, D is TRBD1 (5 bases). The germline V gene encodes CDR1 MNHEY and CDR2 SMNVEV (reference sequence). The CDR3 totals 14 residues. Trimming cost V 7 bases and J 3 bases, with 15 bases left between them. CDR3 in amino acids: CASTTDRVKETQYF. The DNA for the CDR3 is TGTGCCAGCACCACAGACAGAGTAAAAGAGACCCAGTACTTC.